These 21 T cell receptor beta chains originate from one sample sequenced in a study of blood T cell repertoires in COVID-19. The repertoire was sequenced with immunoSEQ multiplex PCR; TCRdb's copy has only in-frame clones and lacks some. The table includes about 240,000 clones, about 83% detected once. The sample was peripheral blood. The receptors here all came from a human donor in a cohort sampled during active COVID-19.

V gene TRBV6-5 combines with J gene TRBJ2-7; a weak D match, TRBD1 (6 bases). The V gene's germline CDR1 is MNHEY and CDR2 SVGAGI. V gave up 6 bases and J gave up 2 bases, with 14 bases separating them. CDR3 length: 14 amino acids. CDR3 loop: CASRSTGRPYEQYF. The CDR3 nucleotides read TGTGCCAGCAGGTCGACAGGTCGCCCCTACGAGCAGTACTTC.

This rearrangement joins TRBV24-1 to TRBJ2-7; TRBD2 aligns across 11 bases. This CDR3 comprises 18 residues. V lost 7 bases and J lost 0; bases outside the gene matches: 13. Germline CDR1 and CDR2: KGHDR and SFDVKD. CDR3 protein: CATRGIGTSGGHSYEQYF. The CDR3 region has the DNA TGTGCCACCAGGGGGATCGGGACTAGCGGAGGACACTCCTACGAGCAGTACTTC.

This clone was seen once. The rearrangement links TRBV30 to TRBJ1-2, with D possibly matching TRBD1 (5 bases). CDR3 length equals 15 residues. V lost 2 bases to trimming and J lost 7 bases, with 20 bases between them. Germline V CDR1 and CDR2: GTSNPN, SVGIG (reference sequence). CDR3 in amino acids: CAWSRDTPGVGGYTF. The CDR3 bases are TGTGCCTGGAGTCGGGATACACCGGGGGTAGGTGGCTACACCTTC.

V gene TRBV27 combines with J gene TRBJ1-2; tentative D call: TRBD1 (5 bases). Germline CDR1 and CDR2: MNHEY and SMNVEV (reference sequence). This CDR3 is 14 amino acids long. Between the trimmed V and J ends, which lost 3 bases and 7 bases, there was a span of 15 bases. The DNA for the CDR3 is TGTGCCAGCAGTTTTTGGCAGGGAGGGAGTGGCTACACCTTC. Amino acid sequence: CASSFWQGGSGYTF.

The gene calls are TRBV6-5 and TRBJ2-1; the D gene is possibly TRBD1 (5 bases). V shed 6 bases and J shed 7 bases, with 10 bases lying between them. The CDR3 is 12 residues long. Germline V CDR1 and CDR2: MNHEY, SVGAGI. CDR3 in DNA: TGTGCCAGCAGCCGCTCAGGGAATGAGCAGTTCTTC. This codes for CASSRSGNEQFF.

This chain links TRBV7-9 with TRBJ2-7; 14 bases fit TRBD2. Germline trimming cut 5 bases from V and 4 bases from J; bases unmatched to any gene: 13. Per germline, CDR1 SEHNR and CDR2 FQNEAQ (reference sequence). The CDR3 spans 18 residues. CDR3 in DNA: TGTGCCAGCAGCCCGCGACTAGCGGGGGGGCCGCATGGGTACGAGCAGTACTTC. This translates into CASSPRLAGGPHGYEQYF.

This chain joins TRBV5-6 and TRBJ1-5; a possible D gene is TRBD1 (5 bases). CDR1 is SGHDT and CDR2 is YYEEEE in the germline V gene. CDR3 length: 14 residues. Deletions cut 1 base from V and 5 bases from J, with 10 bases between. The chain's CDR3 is CASSLTGRDQPQHF. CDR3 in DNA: TGTGCCAGCAGCTTGACAGGCCGTGATCAGCCCCAGCATTTT. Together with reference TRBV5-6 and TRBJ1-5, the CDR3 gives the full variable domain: DAGVTQSPTHLIKTRGQQVTLRCSPKSGHDTVSWYQQALGQGPQFIFQYYEEEERQRGNFPDRFSGHQFPNYSSELNVNALLLGDSALYLCASSLTGRDQPQHFGDGTRLSIL.

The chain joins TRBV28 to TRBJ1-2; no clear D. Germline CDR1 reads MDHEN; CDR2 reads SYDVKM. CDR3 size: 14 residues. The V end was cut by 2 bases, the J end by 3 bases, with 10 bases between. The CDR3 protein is CASSLPIQYYGYTF. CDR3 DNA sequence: TGTGCCAGCAGTTTACCCATACAGTACTATGGCTACACCTTC.

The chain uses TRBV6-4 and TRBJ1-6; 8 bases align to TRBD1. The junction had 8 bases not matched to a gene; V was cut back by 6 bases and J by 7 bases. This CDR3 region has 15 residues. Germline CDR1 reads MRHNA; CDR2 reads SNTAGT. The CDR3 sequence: CASSEGRGRNSPLHF. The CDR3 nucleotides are TGTGCCAGCAGCGAAGGCAGGGGGCGAAATTCACCCCTCCACTTT.

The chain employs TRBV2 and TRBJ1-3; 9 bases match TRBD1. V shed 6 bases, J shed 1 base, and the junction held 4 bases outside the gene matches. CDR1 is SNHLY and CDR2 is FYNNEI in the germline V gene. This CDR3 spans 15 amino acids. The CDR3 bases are TGTGCCAGCAGGATACAGGGGGCATCTGGAAACACCATATATTTT. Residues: CASRIQGASGNTIYF.

Here the CDR3 reads CASNRQGSDTQYF. The CDR3 region has the DNA TGTGCCAGCAATAGACAGGGCTCAGATACGCAGTATTTT. The V and J genes are TRBV6-5 and TRBJ2-3, with 7 bases aligning to TRBD1. The CDR3 spans 13 residues. In germline, CDR1 is MNHEY, CDR2 SVGAGI. The ends lost 7 bases at V and 4 bases at J; junction bases unmatched: 5.

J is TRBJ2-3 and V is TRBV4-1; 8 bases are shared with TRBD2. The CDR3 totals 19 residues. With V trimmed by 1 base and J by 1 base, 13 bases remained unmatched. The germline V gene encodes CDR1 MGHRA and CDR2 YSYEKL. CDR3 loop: CASSQAERGPPRGTDTQYF. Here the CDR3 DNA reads TGCGCCAGCAGCCAAGCAGAGCGGGGGCCGCCTCGGGGCACAGATACGCAGTATTTT.

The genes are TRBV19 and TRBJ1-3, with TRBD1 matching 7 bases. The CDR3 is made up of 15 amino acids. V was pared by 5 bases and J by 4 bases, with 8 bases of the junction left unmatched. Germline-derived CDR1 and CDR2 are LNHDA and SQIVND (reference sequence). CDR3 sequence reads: CASSSVAGGGNTIYF. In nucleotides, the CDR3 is TGTGCCAGTAGTTCGGTGGCAGGGGGAGGAAACACCATATATTTT.

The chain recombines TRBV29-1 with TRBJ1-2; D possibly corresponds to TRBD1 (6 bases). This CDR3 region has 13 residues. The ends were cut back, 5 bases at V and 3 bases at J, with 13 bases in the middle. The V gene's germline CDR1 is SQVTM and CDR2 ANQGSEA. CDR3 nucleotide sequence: TGCAGCGTTTTGGACAGAAGGGACTATGGCTACACCTTC. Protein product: CSVLDRRDYGYTF.

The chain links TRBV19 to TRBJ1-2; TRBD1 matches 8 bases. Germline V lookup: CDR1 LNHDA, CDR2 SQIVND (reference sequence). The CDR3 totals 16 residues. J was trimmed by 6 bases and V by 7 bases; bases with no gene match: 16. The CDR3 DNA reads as TGTGCCAGTATTAAAAGGACAGGGAGAAGGGAGGATGGCTACACCTTC. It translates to CASIKRTGRREDGYTF. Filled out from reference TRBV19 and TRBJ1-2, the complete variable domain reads DGGITQSPKYLFRKEGQNVTLSCEQNLNHDAMYWYRQDPGQGLRLIYYSQIVNDFQKGDIAEGYSVSREKKESFPLTVTSAQKNPTAFYLCASIKRTGRREDGYTFGSGTRLTVV.

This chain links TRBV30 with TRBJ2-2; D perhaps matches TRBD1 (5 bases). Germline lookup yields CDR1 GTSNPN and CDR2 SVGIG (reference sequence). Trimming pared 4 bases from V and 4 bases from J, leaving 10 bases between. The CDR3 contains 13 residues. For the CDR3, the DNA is TGTGCCTGGACAGGGTCGCCCACCGGGGAGCTGTTTTTT. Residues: CAWTGSPTGELFF. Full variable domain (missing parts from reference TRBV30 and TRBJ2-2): SQTIHQWPATLVQPVGSPLSLECTVEGTSNPNLYWYRQAAGRGLQLLFYSVGIGQISSEVPQNLSASRPQDRQFILSSKKLLLSDSGFYLCAWTGSPTGELFFGEGSRLTVL.

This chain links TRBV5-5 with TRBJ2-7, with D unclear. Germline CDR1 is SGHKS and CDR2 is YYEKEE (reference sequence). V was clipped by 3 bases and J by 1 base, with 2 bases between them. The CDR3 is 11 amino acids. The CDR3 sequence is CASSSSYEQYF. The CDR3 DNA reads TGTGCCAGCAGCTCATCCTACGAGCAGTACTTC.

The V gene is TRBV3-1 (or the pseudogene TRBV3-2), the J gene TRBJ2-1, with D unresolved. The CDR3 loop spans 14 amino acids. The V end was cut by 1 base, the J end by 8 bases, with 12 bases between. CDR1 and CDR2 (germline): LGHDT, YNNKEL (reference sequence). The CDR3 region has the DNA TGTGCCAGCAGCCAAGGAATTGTAGCCCATGAGCAGTTCTTC. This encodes CASSQGIVAHEQFF.

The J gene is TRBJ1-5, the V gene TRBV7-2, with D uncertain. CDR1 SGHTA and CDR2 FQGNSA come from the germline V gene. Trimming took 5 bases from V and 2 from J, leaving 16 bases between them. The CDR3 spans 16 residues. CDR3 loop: CASSRGEGVGNQPQHF. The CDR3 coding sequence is TGTGCCAGCAGCCGCGGAGAGGGCGTTGGCAATCAGCCCCAGCATTTT.

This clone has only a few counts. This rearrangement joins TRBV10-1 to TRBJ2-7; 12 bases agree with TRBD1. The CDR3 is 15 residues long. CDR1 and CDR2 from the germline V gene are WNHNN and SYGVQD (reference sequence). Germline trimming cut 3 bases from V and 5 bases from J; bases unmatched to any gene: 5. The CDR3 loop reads CASSEWGQGANEQYF. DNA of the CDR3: TGCGCCAGCAGTGAATGGGGACAGGGGGCTAACGAGCAGTACTTC.

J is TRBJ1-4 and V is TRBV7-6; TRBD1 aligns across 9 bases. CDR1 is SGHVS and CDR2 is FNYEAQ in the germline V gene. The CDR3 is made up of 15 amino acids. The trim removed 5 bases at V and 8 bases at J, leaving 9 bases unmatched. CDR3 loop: CASSTRTGVDEKLFF. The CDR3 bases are TGTGCCAGCAGCACCCGGACAGGGGTAGACGAAAAACTGTTTTTT.